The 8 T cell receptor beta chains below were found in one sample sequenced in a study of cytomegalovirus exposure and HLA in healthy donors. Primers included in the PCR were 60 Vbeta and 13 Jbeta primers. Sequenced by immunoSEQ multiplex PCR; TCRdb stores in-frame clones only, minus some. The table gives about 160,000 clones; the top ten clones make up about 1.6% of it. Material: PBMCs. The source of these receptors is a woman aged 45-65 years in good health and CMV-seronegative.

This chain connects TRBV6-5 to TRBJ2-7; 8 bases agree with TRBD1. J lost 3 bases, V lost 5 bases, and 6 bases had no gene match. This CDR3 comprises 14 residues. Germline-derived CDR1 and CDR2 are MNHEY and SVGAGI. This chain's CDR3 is CASSVRTGNYEQYF. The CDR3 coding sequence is TGTGCCAGCAGTGTTAGGACAGGGAACTACGAGCAGTACTTC.

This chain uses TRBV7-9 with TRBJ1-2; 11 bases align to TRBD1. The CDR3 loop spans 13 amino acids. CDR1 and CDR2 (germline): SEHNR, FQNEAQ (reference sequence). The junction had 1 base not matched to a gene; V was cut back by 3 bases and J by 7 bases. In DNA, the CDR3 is TGTGCCAGCAGCTTCGGACAGGGGGCTGGCTACACCTTC. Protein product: CASSFGQGAGYTF. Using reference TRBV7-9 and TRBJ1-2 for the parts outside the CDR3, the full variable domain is DTGVSQNPRHKITKRGQNVTFRCDPISEHNRLYWYRQTLGQGPEFLTYFQNEAQLEKSRLLSDRFSAERPKGSFSTLEIQRTEQGDSAMYLCASSFGQGAGYTFGSGTRLTVV.

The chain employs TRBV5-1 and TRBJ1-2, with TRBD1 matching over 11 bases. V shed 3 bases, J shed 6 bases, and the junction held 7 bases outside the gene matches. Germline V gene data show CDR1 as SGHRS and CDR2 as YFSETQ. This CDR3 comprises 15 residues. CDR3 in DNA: TGCGCCAGCAGCTCCCGGGACAGGGGGAAAGATGGCTACACCTTC. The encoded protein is CASSSRDRGKDGYTF.

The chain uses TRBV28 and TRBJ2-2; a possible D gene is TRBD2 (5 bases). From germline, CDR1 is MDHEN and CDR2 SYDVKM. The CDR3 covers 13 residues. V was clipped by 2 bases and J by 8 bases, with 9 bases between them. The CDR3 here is CASSLVEAGELFF. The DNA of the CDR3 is TGTGCCAGCAGTTTAGTGGAGGCGGGGGAGCTGTTTTTT.

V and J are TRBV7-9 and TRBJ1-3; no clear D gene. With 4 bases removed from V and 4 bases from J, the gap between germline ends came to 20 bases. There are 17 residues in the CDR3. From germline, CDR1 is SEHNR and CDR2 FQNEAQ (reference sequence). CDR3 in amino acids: CASSSWVRGLKGNTIYF. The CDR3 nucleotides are TGTGCCAGCAGCTCGTGGGTGCGGGGTCTGAAGGGAAACACCATATATTTT.

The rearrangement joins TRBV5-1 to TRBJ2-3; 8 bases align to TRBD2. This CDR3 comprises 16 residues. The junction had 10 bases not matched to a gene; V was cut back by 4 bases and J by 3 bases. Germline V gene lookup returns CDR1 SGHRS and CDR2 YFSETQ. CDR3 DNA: TGCGCCAGCAGCGGGGTACTAGCGGCGTCGACAGATACGCAGTATTTT. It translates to CASSGVLAASTDTQYF.

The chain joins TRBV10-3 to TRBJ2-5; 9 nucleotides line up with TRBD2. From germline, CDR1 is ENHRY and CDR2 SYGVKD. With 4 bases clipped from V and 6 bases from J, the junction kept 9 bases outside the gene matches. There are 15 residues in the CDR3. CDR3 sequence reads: CAISANSGRMKTQYF. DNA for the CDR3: TGTGCCATCAGTGCCAATAGCGGGAGAATGAAGACCCAGTACTTC.

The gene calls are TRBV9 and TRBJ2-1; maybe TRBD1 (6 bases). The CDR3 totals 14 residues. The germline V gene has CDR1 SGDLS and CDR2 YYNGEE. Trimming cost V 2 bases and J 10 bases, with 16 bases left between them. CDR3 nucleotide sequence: TGTGCCAGCAGCGTCCGGGACACCCTCAGGGAGCAGTTCTTC. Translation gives CASSVRDTLREQFF.